A single sample is the source of the 18 T cell receptor beta chains below, sequenced in a study of regulatory T cells in long-lasting Graves disease. Specified time point: newly diagnosed GD, antithyroid drugs for less than 3 months. With RNA extracted from PBMCs as input, the TCR library was made. Arm-PCR with iRepertoire HTBI primers amplified the CDR3 regions for these TCR beta libraries. MiXCR was run by TCRdb on the multiplex PCR reads, yielding one entry per CDR3 protein. Here the sample spans some 250,000 distinct CDR3 sequences, around 20% being singletons. The sample here was peripheral blood mononuclear cells (PBMCs), taken at new diagnosis, from a patient treated with antithyroid drugs. The source is a female donor with Graves disease.

This clonotype was counted many times. The chain links TRBV19 to TRBJ2-7; D might be TRBD1 (8 bases). Germline assignment: CDR1 LNHDA and CDR2 SQIVND (reference sequence). The CDR3 sequence is 14 residues long. V shed 3 bases and J shed 2 bases, with 11 bases lying between them. Written as DNA, the CDR3 is TGTGCCAGTAGTATCACAGGGGGGGCCTACGAGCAGTACTTC. It yields the protein CASSITGGAYEQYF. Combining the CDR3 with reference TRBV19 and TRBJ2-7 gives the whole variable domain DGGITQSPKYLFRKEGQNVTLSCEQNLNHDAMYWYRQDPGQGLRLIYYSQIVNDFQKGDIAEGYSVSREKKESFPLTVTSAQKNPTAFYLCASSITGGAYEQYFGPGTRLTVT.

On this clonotype itself: A much larger clone lies a single base off, so this may be a read error. V and J are TRBV12-3 or TRBV12-4 and TRBJ2-1, with 11 bases that match TRBD2. The last part of the DNA fits TRBJ2-3 better; the J call may be wrong. The CDR3 is 17 amino acids. Here the CDR3 reads CAGSSPGTSGPGDTQYF. Written as DNA, the CDR3 is TGTGCCGGCAGTTCCCCCGGGACTAGCGGACCAGGGGATACGCAGTATTTT.

Details on this clonotype: With a much larger clone just one base away, this may be a read error. The chain is built from TRBV27 and TRBJ1-2; no reliable D call. The V gene lost 5 bases and the J gene lost 5 bases, with 15 bases spanning the gap. The CDR3 spans 14 residues. Germline values: CDR1 MNHEY, CDR2 SMNVEV (reference sequence). This chain's CDR3 is CASSGTTDPYGYTF. In DNA, the CDR3 is TGTGCCAGCAGTGGTACAACGGATCCATATGGCTACACCTTC.

This clonotype was seen ten or more times. The chain joins TRBV2 to TRBJ2-2; TRBD2 aligns across 14 bases. Germline V gene sequence: CDR1 SNHLY, CDR2 FYNNEI. The V and J ends lost 6 bases and 8 bases, in that order; junction bases with no gene match: 11. The CDR3 consists of 17 residues. The CDR3 protein is CASRYAGLAGEGGELFF. The CDR3 DNA reads as TGTGCCAGCAGATATGCGGGACTAGCGGGAGAAGGAGGGGAGCTGTTTTTT.

In this sample, this clonotype turned up many times. The V call is TRBV10-3, the J call TRBJ2-5; the match to TRBD2 covers 7 bases. The CDR3 runs 15 residues. The V gene's germline CDR1 is ENHRY and CDR2 SYGVKD. After removal of 2 bases from V and 4 bases from J, the junction contained 7 bases not matched to a gene. This chain's CDR3 is CAISESKRDRETQYF. In nucleotides, the CDR3 is TGTGCCATCAGTGAGAGTAAGCGGGACCGAGAGACCCAGTACTTC.

This clonotype came up many times. J is TRBJ2-5 and V is TRBV7-8; unclear D gene. CDR1 is SGHVS, CDR2 FQNEAQ, per germline. The CDR3 totals 15 residues. Trimming shortened V by 0 bases and J by 1 base, and 9 bases separated the two germline ends. CDR3 residues: CASSLAGEIQETQYF. The CDR3 DNA reads TGTGCCAGCAGCTTAGCGGGTGAGATCCAAGAGACCCAGTACTTC.

This clonotype was counted between two and nine times. The chain links TRBV5-4 to TRBJ2-2, with 9 bases fitting TRBD1. The CDR3 sequence is 17 residues long. V trimming: 0 bases; J trimming: 4 bases; junction bases outside the gene matches: 7. From germline, CDR1 is SGHNT and CDR2 YYREEE (reference sequence). Here the CDR3 DNA reads TGTGCCAGCAGCTTGGCCGACAGGGGGTGGGTCACCGGGGAGCTGTTTTTT. The encoded protein is CASSLADRGWVTGELFF.

This clonotype was found many times. V is TRBV19 and J is TRBJ2-3; the match to TRBD2 covers 7 bases. The length of the CDR3 is 17 residues. The J segment lost 0 bases and the V segment lost 5 bases, leaving 11 bases of the junction unmatched. CDR1 is LNHDA, CDR2 SQIVND, per germline (reference sequence). The CDR3 protein is CASSWTLASTSTDTQYF. CDR3 nucleotides: TGTGCCAGTAGTTGGACACTAGCGTCTACTAGCACAGATACGCAGTATTTT.

This clonotype was counted ten times or more. The chain combines TRBV28 with TRBJ2-7; TRBD2 matches 9 bases. CDR3 size: 15 residues. V shed 5 bases and J 2 bases; nucleotides not matched to a gene: 7. The germline V gene has CDR1 MDHEN and CDR2 SYDVKM. The CDR3 sequence: CASSPLTSGTYEQYF. The CDR3 DNA sequence: TGTGCCAGCAGTCCCCTGACTAGCGGTACCTACGAGCAGTACTTC.

This clonotype has at least ten counts. The chain is built from TRBV14 and TRBJ2-7; the D gene is possibly TRBD2 (5 bases). V shed 1 base and J shed 6 bases, with 10 bases lying between them. CDR1 is SGHDN, CDR2 FVKESK, per germline. CDR3 length: 13 residues. The CDR3 protein is CASSQVTGSEQYF. The CDR3 DNA follows: TGTGCCAGCAGCCAAGTAACGGGGAGCGAGCAGTACTTC.

This clonotype was found many times. The chain is built from TRBV5-1 and TRBJ1-1, with 8 bases identical to TRBD1. Germline V gene lookup returns CDR1 SGHRS and CDR2 YFSETQ. V shed 5 bases, J shed 6 bases, and the junction held 6 bases outside the gene matches. This CDR3 is 13 amino acids long. CDR3 sequence: CASRLDRVAEAFF. CDR3 sequence (DNA): TGCGCCAGCAGACTGGACAGGGTGGCTGAAGCTTTCTTT.

CDR3 nucleotides: TGTGCCAGCACTAAAGGACTAGCGGGATCTTCGAACACCGGGGAGCTGTTTTTT. Protein: CASTKGLAGSSNTGELFF. The V call is TRBV9, the J call TRBJ2-2; TRBD2 aligns across 12 bases. Germline V gene data show CDR1 as SGDLS and CDR2 as YYNGEE. After removal of 6 bases from V and 0 bases from J, the junction contained 9 bases not matched to a gene. This CDR3 region has 18 residues.

The sample holds many counts of this clonotype. At one boundary the junction diverges from the germline segment, which might be a read error. The chain employs TRBV11-3 and TRBJ2-7; D gene ambiguous. The CDR3 is 12 amino acids. Germline CDR1 SGHNT, CDR2 YENEEA. Here the CDR3 DNA reads TGTGCCAGCAGCTTAGATGGCTACGAGCAGTGCTTC. It codes for CASSLDGYEQCF.

This clonotype was detected many times. The CDR3 reads CASRSEGRFDGTGELFF. CDR3 coding DNA: TGTGCCAGCAGGTCGGAGGGGCGTTTTGATGGCACCGGGGAGCTGTTTTTT. J is TRBJ2-2 and V is TRBV12-3 or TRBV12-4, with D possibly TRBD2 on 6 matching bases. Trimming left V 6 bases short and J 4 bases short, with 21 bases between. This CDR3 has 17 amino acids.

This clonotype was found many times. This chain joins TRBV12-3 or TRBV12-4 and TRBJ2-2; D is undetermined. Trimming removed 7 bases at V and 1 base at J, with 13 bases between. The CDR3 is 15 residues long. CDR3 residues: CASTQMVGNTGELFF. In DNA form, the CDR3 reads TGTGCCAGCACCCAAATGGTAGGGAACACCGGGGAGCTGTTTTTT.

This clonotype showed up many times. The CDR3 DNA sequence: TGCAGCGTCCCTCCGGGTGGGAGGACAGATACGCAGTATTTT. Amino acid sequence: CSVPPGGRTDTQYF. The chain has TRBV29-1 and TRBJ2-3; possibly TRBD2 for D (6 bases). The V end lost 6 bases, the J end lost 3 bases, and 16 bases lay between the germline ends. The CDR3 loop spans 14 amino acids. From germline, CDR1 is SQVTM and CDR2 ANQGSEA.

At least ten counts were recorded for this clonotype. This chain uses TRBV20-1 with TRBJ1-2, with a possible D match to TRBD1 (6 bases). CDR3 length equals 14 residues. Trimming took off 0 bases at V and 4 bases at J, with 12 bases between the two ends. CDR1 DFQATT and CDR2 SNEGSKA come from the germline V gene (reference sequence). CDR3 in amino acids: CSAREAGAGYGYTF. The CDR3 DNA reads as TGCAGTGCTAGAGAGGCAGGGGCGGGCTATGGCTACACCTTC.

This clonotype was seen a few times. A much larger clone sits a single nucleotide away, making a read error possible. The genes are TRBV10-2 and TRBJ2-7; 9 nucleotides agree with TRBD2. V dropped 11 bases and J dropped 4; count of bases not matched to a gene: 12. This CDR3 has 14 residues. From germline, CDR1 is WSHSY and CDR2 SAAADI. Here the CDR3 reads CAALTSGGQYEQYF. CDR3 coding DNA: TGCGCCGCCCTGACTAGCGGAGGTCAGTACGAGCAGTACTTC.